This TCR beta chain was recorded in a study of blood T cell repertoires in COVID-19. The data were produced by immunoSEQ multiplex PCR, yet TCRdb's version contains in-frame clones alone and is incomplete. The sample holds hundreds of thousands of clones, 87% seen once. Trimming left V 4 bases short and J 0 bases short, with 16 bases between. Germline V gene sequence: CDR1 LNHDA, CDR2 SQIVND (reference sequence). The CDR3 loop spans 17 amino acids. Specimen: peripheral blood. The source is a woman between 50 and 59 years old with COVID-19, enrolled during active disease. The rearrangement joins TRBV19 to TRBJ1-3; tentative D call: TRBD1 (6 bases). The CDR3 loop is CASSTTSTGYSGNTIYF. The CDR3 DNA is TGTGCCAGTAGTACCACCTCCACAGGGTACTCTGGAAACACCATATATTTT.